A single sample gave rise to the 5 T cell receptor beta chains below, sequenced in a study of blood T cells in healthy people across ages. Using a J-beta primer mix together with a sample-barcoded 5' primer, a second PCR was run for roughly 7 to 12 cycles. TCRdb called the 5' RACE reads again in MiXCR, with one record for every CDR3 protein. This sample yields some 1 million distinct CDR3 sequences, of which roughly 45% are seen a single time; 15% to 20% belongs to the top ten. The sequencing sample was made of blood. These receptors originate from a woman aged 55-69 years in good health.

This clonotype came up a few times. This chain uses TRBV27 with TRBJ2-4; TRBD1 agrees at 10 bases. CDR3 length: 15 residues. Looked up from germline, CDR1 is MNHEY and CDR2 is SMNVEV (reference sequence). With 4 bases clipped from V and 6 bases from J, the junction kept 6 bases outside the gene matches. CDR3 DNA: TGTGCCAGCAGTTCCCCGGGACAGGGGATAAACATTCAGTACTTC. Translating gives CASSSPGQGINIQYF.

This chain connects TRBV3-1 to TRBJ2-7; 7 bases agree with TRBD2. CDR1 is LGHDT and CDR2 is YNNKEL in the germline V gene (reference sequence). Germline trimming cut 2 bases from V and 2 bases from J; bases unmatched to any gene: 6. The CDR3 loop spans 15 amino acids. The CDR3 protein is CASSQRTRPTYEQYF. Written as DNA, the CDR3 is TGTGCCAGCAGCCAACGGACTAGACCCACCTACGAGCAGTACTTC.

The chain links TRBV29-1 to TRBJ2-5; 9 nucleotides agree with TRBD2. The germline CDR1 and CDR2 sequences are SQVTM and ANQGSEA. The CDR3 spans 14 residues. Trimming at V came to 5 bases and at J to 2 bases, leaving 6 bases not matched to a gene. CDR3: CSVPSGTLQETQYF. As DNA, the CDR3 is TGCAGCGTTCCTAGCGGGACATTGCAAGAGACCCAGTACTTC.

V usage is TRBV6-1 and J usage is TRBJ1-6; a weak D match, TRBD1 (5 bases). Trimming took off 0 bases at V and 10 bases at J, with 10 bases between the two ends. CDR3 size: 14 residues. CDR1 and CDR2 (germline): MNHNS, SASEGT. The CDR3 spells CASSEAPRESPLHF. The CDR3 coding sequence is TGTGCCAGCAGTGAAGCCCCCAGGGAATCACCCCTCCACTTT.

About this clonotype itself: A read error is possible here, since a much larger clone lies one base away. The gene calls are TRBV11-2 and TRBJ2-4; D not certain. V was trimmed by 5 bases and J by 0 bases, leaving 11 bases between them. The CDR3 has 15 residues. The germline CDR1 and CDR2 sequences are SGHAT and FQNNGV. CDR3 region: CASSPVVLAKNIQYF. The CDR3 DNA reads TGTGCCAGCAGCCCGGTGGTCCTAGCCAAAAACATTCAGTACTTC.